Shown below are 32 T cell receptor beta chains from a single sample sequenced in a study of T cell clonotyping in hematopoietic cell transplantation (dated by TCRdb to about 2021). The time point label for this specimen denotes: 100 days after allo-HCT. The library relied on the immunoSEQ multiplex PCR assay. As stored in TCRdb, this immuneACCESS dataset retains in-frame rearrangements with V and J assigned. A fraction of the clones does not appear; measured against another copy, unresolved V genes explain less than half of the discrepancy, and the remainder lacks a known reason. The sample data list approximately 9,300 clones, and approximately 51% of these were observed just once. The top ten clonotypes cover 10% to 15% of the sample. The starting material was peripheral blood mononuclear cells, obtained 100 days after allogeneic stem cell transplant. The receptors here all came from a female patient aged 50-60 years who had an allogeneic stem cell transplant from an unrelated donor, so the T cells may come from the graft donor. Some clones in this sample may be carry-over from other donors' samples.

CDR3 residues: CASSPMGRPRGEQYF. CDR3 sequence (DNA): TGTGCCAGCAGCCCGATGGGACGGCCGAGAGGGGAGCAGTACTTC. V usage is TRBV11-2 and J usage is TRBJ2-7, with D perhaps assigned TRBD1 or TRBD2 (5 bases each). Germline V gene data show CDR1 as SGHAT and CDR2 as FQNNGV. The CDR3 is 15 amino acids. V was trimmed by 5 bases and J by 7 bases, leaving 21 bases between them.

This clone is judged medium-sized. The V call is TRBV10-3, the J call TRBJ2-1; TRBD2 might be the D (8 bases). The V end lost 1 base, the J end lost 8 bases, and 21 bases lay between the germline ends. CDR3 length: 17 residues. Per germline, CDR1 ENHRY and CDR2 SYGVKD. CDR3 sequence reads: CAISEFPGGQTSDEQFF. The CDR3 DNA reads as TGTGCCATCAGTGAGTTTCCAGGGGGGCAGACTAGCGATGAGCAGTTCTTC.

The chain is built from TRBV30 and TRBJ1-2; no clear D gene. V lost 8 bases and J lost 3, with 13 bases in between. The germline gives CDR1 GTSNPN, CDR2 SVGIG (reference sequence). The CDR3 runs 12 residues. DNA for the CDR3: TGTGCCGGGGAGCGGGTTTACTATGGCTACACCTTC. Encoded protein: CAGERVYYGYTF.

Comments on this clone: A read error is likely, as this CDR3 ends without the conserved phenylalanine or tryptophan. The chain has TRBV30 and TRBJ1-1; 10 bases agree with TRBD1. V gave up 1 base and J gave up 3 bases; unmatched junction bases: 5. Germline CDR1 reads GTSNPN; CDR2 reads SVGIG (reference sequence). The CDR3 length is 15 residues. CDR3 loop: CAWSGRQGAYTEAFL. The DNA of the CDR3 is TGTGCCTGGAGTGGCCGACAGGGGGCGTACACTGAAGCTTTCCTT.

Only a few counts were recorded for this clone. The chain uses TRBV27 and TRBJ2-7; D gene unclear. Germline V gene data show CDR1 as MNHEY and CDR2 as SMNVEV (reference sequence). CDR3 length equals 14 residues. V dropped 3 bases and J dropped 0 bases, with 9 bases sitting between them. The CDR3 DNA sequence: TGTGCCAGCAGTTTTTCGTTTGGCTCCTACGAGCAGTACTTC. The encoded protein is CASSFSFGSYEQYF.

The rearrangement links TRBV19 to TRBJ2-2; D is possibly TRBD1 (7 bases). With 5 bases removed from V and 2 bases from J, the gap between germline ends came to 12 bases. Germline V gene data show CDR1 as LNHDA and CDR2 as SQIVND (reference sequence). The CDR3 contains 15 residues. The DNA of the CDR3 is TGTGCCAGTAGTCAGACAGGGACTAACACCGGGGAGCTGTTTTTT. It translates to CASSQTGTNTGELFF.

V gene TRBV30 combines with J gene TRBJ2-5, with D possibly matching TRBD2 (6 bases). This CDR3 contains 16 residues. The V end was cut by 0 bases, the J end by 5 bases, with 19 bases between. CDR1 is GTSNPN and CDR2 is SVGIG in the germline V gene (reference sequence). Here the CDR3 DNA reads TGTGCCTGGAGTGTAGACTTTTCGGGAGCTTGGGAGACCCAGTACTTC. Amino acid sequence: CAWSVDFSGAWETQYF.

V is TRBV5-6 and J is TRBJ1-2; D gene ambiguous. The germline V gene encodes CDR1 SGHDT and CDR2 YYEEEE. The CDR3 has 12 residues. V was cut by 0 bases and J by 7 bases, with 7 bases left in between. DNA of the CDR3: TGTGCCAGCAGCTTGGGGTGGACTGGCTACACCTTC. It is translated as CASSLGWTGYTF.

CDR3 nucleotides: TGTGCCAGCAGTTACGCGGGCTATGGCTACACCTTC. As protein: CASSYAGYGYTF. The rearrangement links TRBV6-5 to TRBJ1-2; D not resolved. The V gene's germline CDR1 is MNHEY and CDR2 SVGAGI. The V gene lost 2 bases and the J gene lost 4 bases, with 5 bases spanning the gap. CDR3 length: 12 residues.

The V gene is TRBV28, the J gene TRBJ2-2; D gene uncertain. CDR1 is MDHEN, CDR2 SYDVKM, per germline. The CDR3 totals 13 residues. The V end lost 7 bases, the J end lost 8 bases, and 14 bases lay between the germline ends. CDR3 sequence: CASKPDYGGELFF. CDR3 nucleotide sequence: TGTGCCAGCAAGCCAGATTATGGTGGGGAGCTGTTTTTT.

This clone has just a few counts. The chain carries TRBV27 and TRBJ2-7, with TRBD2 matching 8 bases. Trimming at V came to 6 bases and at J to 3 bases, leaving 10 bases not matched to a gene. Germline loops: CDR1 MNHEY, CDR2 SMNVEV (reference sequence). The CDR3 runs 15 residues. Here the CDR3 reads CASSPDSGTSYEQYF. CDR3 in DNA: TGTGCCAGCAGCCCCGATAGCGGGACCAGCTACGAGCAGTACTTC.

This clone showed up just a few times. The chain has TRBV6-5 and TRBJ2-1, with TRBD1 matching 10 bases. In germline, CDR1 is MNHEY, CDR2 SVGAGI. There are 15 residues in the CDR3. With 6 bases clipped from V and 8 bases from J, the junction kept 10 bases outside the gene matches. CDR3 region: CASRLGTGDPYEQFF. The CDR3 nucleotides are TGTGCCAGCAGGCTCGGGACAGGGGACCCCTATGAGCAGTTCTTC.

The rearrangement links TRBV9 to TRBJ2-1, with unresolved D. The CDR3 runs 14 residues. The germline gives CDR1 SGDLS, CDR2 YYNGEE. Trimming left V 0 bases short and J 9 bases short, with 13 bases between. CDR3: CASSVESQNIEQFF. The CDR3 DNA sequence: TGTGCCAGCAGCGTAGAGAGCCAAAACATTGAGCAGTTCTTC.

CDR3 sequence reads: CASSSPGVGYTF. CDR3 bases: TGTGCCAGCAGTAGCCCCGGGGTTGGCTACACCTTC. This chain uses TRBV6-1 with TRBJ1-2, with D unclear. Per the germline V gene, CDR1 is MNHNS and CDR2 is SASEGT. The CDR3 is 12 residues long. The V and J ends lost 5 bases and 7 bases respectively, with 11 bases between them.

The chain employs TRBV4-2 and TRBJ2-7; TRBD1 aligns across 9 bases. In germline, CDR1 is LGHNA, CDR2 YNFKEQ. The CDR3 loop spans 15 amino acids. With 0 bases clipped from V and 3 bases from J, the junction kept 3 bases outside the gene matches. The DNA for the CDR3 is TGTGCCAGCAGCCAAGAGGGGACAGGGCGCTACGAGCAGTACTTC. It is translated as CASSQEGTGRYEQYF.

The V and J genes are TRBV30 and TRBJ2-7, with D maybe TRBD1 (5 bases). Between the trimmed V and J ends, which lost 4 bases and 4 bases, there was a span of 17 bases. Germline V gene lookup returns CDR1 GTSNPN and CDR2 SVGIG (reference sequence). The CDR3 is 14 amino acids. Here the CDR3 DNA reads TGTGCCTGGAAGAACATTGGGGCTGGTTACGAGCAGTACTTC. Translation: CAWKNIGAGYEQYF.

The chain uses TRBV6-5 and TRBJ2-3, with a tentative D call TRBD1 (6 bases). The germline gives CDR1 MNHEY, CDR2 SVGAGI. V dropped 5 bases and J dropped 1 base, with 13 bases sitting between them. The CDR3 extends over 15 amino acids. DNA for the CDR3: TGTGCCAGCAGTCTTTTGGCAGGGGGCACAGATACGCAGTATTTT. Its translation: CASSLLAGGTDTQYF.

V gene TRBV30 combines with J gene TRBJ1-5; D ambiguous. Germline V gene lookup returns CDR1 GTSNPN and CDR2 SVGIG (reference sequence). The CDR3 spans 13 residues. Trimming removed 8 bases at V and 0 bases at J, with 11 bases between. CDR3 region: CALGADSNQPQHF. Here the CDR3 DNA reads TGTGCCCTTGGCGCGGATAGCAATCAGCCCCAGCATTTT.

This clone was observed a few times. CDR3 sequence (DNA): TGTGCCGCCGCGGCAGGAGCCTACGAGCAGTACTTC. Its translation: CAAAAGAYEQYF. V gene TRBV30 combines with J gene TRBJ2-7; D is unclear. The CDR3 covers 12 residues. Germline values: CDR1 GTSNPN, CDR2 SVGIG (reference sequence). V was trimmed by 8 bases and J by 2 bases, leaving 13 bases between them.

This sequence joins TRBV4-1 and TRBJ2-7; D unclear. Trimming removed 1 base at V and 2 bases at J, with 9 bases between. Germline loops: CDR1 MGHRA, CDR2 YSYEKL. This CDR3 spans 14 amino acids. The CDR3 sequence is CASSQGVQAYEQYF. In DNA form, the CDR3 reads TGCGCCAGCAGCCAAGGTGTGCAAGCCTACGAGCAGTACTTC.

This clone was observed a few times. The junction departs from the called germline gene at one end, perhaps through a read error. The V and J genes are TRBV19 and TRBJ1-5; a possible D gene is TRBD1 (5 bases). The CDR3 has 14 residues. CDR1 and CDR2 from the germline V gene are LNHDA and SQIVND (reference sequence). The CDR3 here is CASSAPGPNRPQHF. DNA for the CDR3: TGTGCCAGTAGTGCCCCGGGACCTAATCGGCCCCAGCATTTT.

The CDR3: CSVEGSYGYTF. For the CDR3, the DNA is TGCAGCGTTGAGGGAAGCTATGGCTACACCTTC. The chain joins TRBV29-1 to TRBJ1-2; no clear D. The CDR3 sequence is 11 residues long. Germline CDR1 is SQVTM and CDR2 is ANQGSEA. Trimming shortened V by 3 bases and J by 4 bases, and 6 bases separated the two germline ends.

There are a few counts of this clone. The chain has TRBV30 and TRBJ2-2, with a weak D call TRBD2 (5 bases). The V gene lost 4 bases and the J gene lost 3 bases, with 12 bases spanning the gap. The CDR3 runs 14 residues. CDR1 and CDR2 (germline): GTSNPN, SVGIG (reference sequence). CDR3 protein: CAWKGVSDTGELFF. The CDR3 DNA reads TGTGCCTGGAAGGGAGTCAGTGACACCGGGGAGCTGTTTTTT.

The chain uses TRBV27 and TRBJ1-2; D is perhaps TRBD1 (5 bases). This CDR3 contains 14 residues. The V gene's germline CDR1 is MNHEY and CDR2 SMNVEV (reference sequence). V lost 5 bases to trimming and J lost 6 bases, with 16 bases between them. CDR3 in amino acids: CASSPWGDTDGYTF. In DNA, the CDR3 is TGTGCCAGCAGTCCCTGGGGGGATACCGATGGCTACACCTTC.

The chain has TRBV9 and TRBJ2-7; D is possibly TRBD1 or TRBD2 (5 bases each). Germline CDR1 and CDR2: SGDLS and YYNGEE. CDR3 size: 15 residues. V was pared by 1 base and J by 3 bases, with 14 bases between. Written as DNA, the CDR3 is TGTGCCAGCAGCGTACAAGCAGGGACGGGCTACGAGCAGTACTTC. This codes for CASSVQAGTGYEQYF. Full variable domain (missing parts from reference TRBV9 and TRBJ2-7): DSGVTQTPKHLITATGQRVTLRCSPRSGDLSVYWYQQSLDQGLQFLIQYYNGEERAKGNILERFSAQQFPDLHSELNLSSLELGDSALYFCASSVQAGTGYEQYFGPGTRLTVT.

CDR3 coding DNA: TGCAGCGTTGAAGTGGGACAGGCGCCTGGTGGCTACACCTTC. Translation: CSVEVGQAPGGYTF. This chain links TRBV29-1 with TRBJ1-2; 8 nucleotides agree with TRBD1. The V segment lost 1 base and the J segment 7 bases; nucleotides outside the gene matches: 8. Germline V gene lookup returns CDR1 SQVTM and CDR2 ANQGSEA. There are 14 residues in the CDR3.

V and J are TRBV6-5 and TRBJ1-4; TRBD1 is a possible D gene (5 bases). V was trimmed by 5 bases and J by 6 bases, leaving 7 bases between them. CDR3 length equals 12 residues. From germline, CDR1 is MNHEY and CDR2 SVGAGI. In nucleotides, the CDR3 is TGTGCCAGCAGTGGGGACCATGAAAAACTGTTTTTT. This translates into CASSGDHEKLFF.

This rearrangement joins TRBV4-2 to TRBJ2-5, with 9 bases identical to TRBD2. This CDR3 spans 17 amino acids. The trim removed 4 bases at V and 1 base at J, leaving 10 bases unmatched. CDR1 LGHNA and CDR2 YNFKEQ come from the germline V gene. CDR3 amino acids: CASSPGGDSGGQETQYF. In nucleotides, the CDR3 is TGTGCCAGCAGCCCAGGAGGTGATAGCGGGGGCCAAGAGACCCAGTACTTC.

This sequence joins TRBV30 and TRBJ2-6, with D unresolved. The V and J ends lost 3 bases and 0 bases respectively, with 6 bases between them. This CDR3 is 14 amino acids long. Germline CDR1 reads GTSNPN; CDR2 reads SVGIG (reference sequence). The DNA for the CDR3 is TGTGCCTGGAGGAGGATCTCTGGGGCCAACGTCCTGACTTTC. It is translated as CAWRRISGANVLTF.

V usage is TRBV2 and J usage is TRBJ1-2; 7 bases fit TRBD1. Per the germline V gene, CDR1 is SNHLY and CDR2 is FYNNEI. The CDR3 extends over 13 amino acids. V trimming: 4 bases; J trimming: 4 bases; junction bases outside the gene matches: 3. The DNA for the CDR3 is TGTGCCAGCAGTGCACAGGGGAGCTATGGCTACACCTTC. It encodes CASSAQGSYGYTF.

The chain links TRBV30 to TRBJ2-2; TRBD1 or TRBD2 may be the D gene (5 bases each). CDR3 size: 14 residues. Germline V lookup: CDR1 GTSNPN, CDR2 SVGIG (reference sequence). V lost 3 bases and J 4 bases, leaving 12 bases between the germline ends. Here the CDR3 DNA reads TGTGCCTGGAGACCAGGGAGCGGCACCGGGGAGCTGTTTTTT. Protein sequence: CAWRPGSGTGELFF. Full variable domain (outside the CDR3, taken from reference TRBV30 and TRBJ2-2): SQTIHQWPATLVQPVGSPLSLECTVEGTSNPNLYWYRQAAGRGLQLLFYSVGIGQISSEVPQNLSASRPQDRQFILSSKKLLLSDSGFYLCAWRPGSGTGELFFGEGSRLTVL.

The chain joins TRBV29-1 to TRBJ1-2; the D gene is possibly TRBD1 (5 bases). The V gene lost 4 bases and the J gene lost 8 bases, with 11 bases spanning the gap. This CDR3 is 11 amino acids long. Germline V gene lookup returns CDR1 SQVTM and CDR2 ANQGSEA. The CDR3 protein is CSVVGVGGYTF. For the CDR3, the DNA is TGCAGCGTTGTGGGGGTCGGGGGCTACACCTTC. The full variable domain, rest sourced from reference TRBV29-1 and TRBJ1-2, is SAVISQKPSRDICQRGTSLTIQCQVDSQVTMMFWYRQQPGQSLTLIATANQGSEATYESGFVIDKFPISRPNLTFSTLTVSNMSPEDSSIYLCSVVGVGGYTFGSGTRLTVV.